These T cell receptor beta chains were read from a single sample in a study of shared clonotypes between healthy human individuals. Clones were read by immunoSEQ multiplex PCR, and TCRdb kept only the in-frame ones, dropping some. The sample consists of about a million clones, roughly 70% of them appearing once. Sequenced: memory CD4+ T cells sorted from blood. The source is a man aged 18-30 years in good health. Both conserved end residues are part of each CDR3. A D gene is named only where the DNA matches it firmly. The size of a clone is reported for some rows only, either as once, few or many, or as a class for expanded clones.

abundance | j_gene | d_gene | v_gene | CDR3aa | CDR3nt
NA | TRBJ2-7 | NA | TRBV9 | CASSPRLQGSEQYF | TGTGCCAGCAGCCCCCGGTTGCAGGGATCCGAGCAGTACTTC
few | TRBJ1-1 | NA | TRBV5-4 | CASSGATGSTEAFF | TGTGCCAGCAGCGGTGCTACGGGGAGCACTGAAGCTTTCTTT
NA | TRBJ1-2 | NA | TRBV2 | CASSESQSRGYTF | TGTGCCAGCAGTGAAAGCCAAAGCCGCGGCTACACCTTC
NA | TRBJ2-7 | TRBD1 | TRBV7-2 | CASSLGYRTGGYEQYF | TGTGCCAGCAGCTTAGGGTATCGGACAGGGGGCTACGAGCAGTACTTC
NA | TRBJ2-2 | NA | TRBV4-1 | CASSPQNTGELFF | TGCGCCAGCAGCCCACAAAACACCGGGGAGCTGTTTTTT
NA | TRBJ2-1 | NA | TRBV5-8 | CASSRGIGQGASGSYNEQFF | TGTGCCAGCAGCCGGGGTATAGGACAGGGTGCTAGCGGGTCCTACAATGAGCAGTTCTTC
NA | TRBJ1-1 | TRBD1 | TRBV5-1 | CASSLRLTGGGINTEAFF | TGCGCCAGCAGCCTTAGACTCACAGGGGGCGGGATAAACACTGAAGCTTTCTTT
NA | TRBJ1-2 | TRBD1 | TRBV28 | CASSLRQGSLYGYTF | TGTGCCAGCAGTCTCAGACAGGGATCCCTCTATGGCTACACCTTC
NA | TRBJ2-7 | TRBD2 | TRBV5-1 | CASSLGTSALYEQYF | TGCGCCAGCAGCTTGGGGACTAGCGCTCTCTACGAGCAGTACTTC
NA | TRBJ2-3 | NA | TRBV5-1 | CASRAGASTDTQYF | TGCGCCAGCAGGGCGGGGGCCAGCACAGATACGCAGTATTTT
NA | TRBJ1-3 | TRBD1 | TRBV11-2 | CASSLAGQERNTIYF | TGTGCCAGCAGCTTAGCGGGACAGGAAAGAAACACCATATATTTT
NA | TRBJ1-2 | NA | TRBV15 | CATSRGTDYGYTF | TGTGCCACCAGCAGAGGGACGGACTATGGCTACACCTTC
NA | TRBJ2-5 | TRBD2 | TRBV18 | CASSPPGLAGGQETQYF | TGTGCCAGCTCACCGCCGGGACTAGCGGGGGGACAAGAGACCCAGTACTTC
NA | TRBJ2-3 | NA | TRBV5-6 | CASSTRASDTQYF | TGTGCCAGCAGCACAAGGGCGTCAGATACGCAGTATTTT
NA | TRBJ2-2 | NA | TRBV29-1 | CSVENTNTGELFF | TGCAGCGTTGAGAACACCAACACCGGGGAGCTGTTTTTT
NA | TRBJ2-7 | NA | TRBV5-5 | CASSFTPLGGRTYEQYF | TGTGCCAGCAGTTTTACCCCCCTCGGGGGGCGAACCTACGAGCAGTACTTC
NA | TRBJ2-2 | NA | TRBV7-2 | CASSQTGTPLLGGELFF | TGTGCCAGCAGCCAAACCGGGACTCCCCTCCTTGGCGGGGAGCTGTTTTTT
NA | TRBJ2-1 | NA | TRBV15 | CATSRPAGGTNNEQFF | TGTGCCACCAGCAGACCGGCTGGAGGGACCAACAATGAGCAGTTCTTC
NA | TRBJ1-2 | NA | TRBV4-1 | CASSQKRRDGYTF | TGCGCCAGCAGCCAAAAGCGAAGGGATGGCTACACCTTC
NA | TRBJ2-7 | TRBD1 | TRBV5-4 | CASSSDREGNEQYF | TGTGCCAGCAGCTCGGACAGGGAAGGGAACGAGCAGTACTTC
NA | TRBJ1-1 | NA | TRBV9 | CASSVALNTEAFF | TGTGCCAGCAGCGTAGCATTAAACACTGAAGCTTTCTTT
NA | TRBJ2-1 | TRBD2 | TRBV4-2 | CASSQDMGGGLSYNEQFF | TGTGCCAGCAGCCAAGACATGGGCGGGGGGCTTTCCTACAATGAGCAGTTCTTC
once | TRBJ2-2 | NA | TRBV11-2 | CASSFKHELFF | TGTGCCAGCAGCTTTAAACATGAGCTGTTTTTT
few | TRBJ2-3 | TRBD2 | TRBV5-1 | CASRTSGGTDTQYF | TGCGCCAGCAGGACTAGCGGGGGAACAGATACGCAGTATTTT
NA | TRBJ2-1 | NA | TRBV5-1 | CASSLVGGQVNEQFF | TGCGCCAGCAGCTTGGTGGGGGGTCAAGTCAATGAGCAGTTCTTC
NA | TRBJ1-2 | NA | TRBV5-4 | CASSWGRADFYGYTF | TGTGCCAGCAGCTGGGGCCGGGCCGACTTCTATGGCTACACCTTC
NA | TRBJ1-1 | NA | TRBV30 | CAWAPENTEAFF | TGTGCCTGGGCTCCGGAGAACACTGAAGCTTTCTTT
NA | TRBJ2-6 | NA | TRBV5-5 | CASSKGTSTNSGANVLTF | TGTGCCAGCAGCAAAGGGACATCTACTAACTCTGGGGCCAACGTCCTGACTTTC
once | TRBJ2-5 | TRBD2 | TRBV2 | CASSSGTSGRGETQYF | TGTGCCAGCAGTTCCGGGACTAGCGGGAGGGGAGAGACCCAGTACTTC
NA | TRBJ2-7 | NA | TRBV29-1 | CSVGGLGTVTYEQYF | TGCAGCGTTGGGGGTCTCGGGACGGTGACCTACGAGCAGTACTTC
NA | TRBJ2-7 | NA | TRBV29-1 | CSVEVLQGYEQYF | TGCAGCGTTGAAGTCCTCCAGGGTTACGAGCAGTACTTC
few | TRBJ2-3 | NA | TRBV4-1 | CASSQDRVATDTQYF | TGCGCCAGCAGCCAAGATAGGGTAGCTACAGATACGCAGTATTTT
NA | TRBJ1-4 | NA | TRBV5-1 | CASSLGAGEKLFF | TGCGCCAGCAGCCTAGGGGCAGGGGAAAAACTGTTTTTT
NA | TRBJ1-6 | NA | TRBV6-1 | CASSEKTRQYNSPLHF | TGTGCCAGCAGTGAAAAAACACGTCAGTATAATTCACCCCTCCACTTT
NA | TRBJ2-5 | NA | TRBV7-2 | CASSLSGREEETQYF | TGTGCCAGCAGCTTGAGCGGACGCGAAGAAGAGACCCAGTACTTC
NA | TRBJ2-1 | TRBD2 | TRBV11-2 | CASSWGTSVIGEQFF | TGTGCCAGCAGCTGGGGGACTAGCGTGATTGGTGAGCAGTTCTTC
NA | TRBJ1-2 | TRBD1 | TRBV7-2 | CASSLKQGADYGYTF | TGTGCCAGCAGCTTAAAACAGGGGGCGGACTATGGCTACACCTTC
NA | TRBJ1-4 | NA | TRBV27 | CASSSGRWHEKLFF | TGTGCCAGCAGTTCCGGACGGTGGCACGAAAAACTGTTTTTT
NA | TRBJ1-6 | NA | TRBV5-4 | CASSLGQVNSPLHF | TGTGCCAGCAGCTTGGGGCAGGTTAATTCACCCCTCCACTTT
NA | TRBJ2-3 | TRBD2 | TRBV5-1 | CASSLGAKAGAGDTQYF | TGCGCCAGCAGCTTGGGGGCCAAAGCGGGGGCCGGAGATACGCAGTATTTT
NA | TRBJ2-1 | TRBD2 | TRBV4-1 | CASSHGTSGFGSYNEQFF | TGCGCCAGCAGTCACGGGACTAGCGGGTTTGGCTCCTACAATGAGCAGTTCTTC
NA | TRBJ1-5 | TRBD1 | TRBV28 | CASSPWGTGSNQPQHF | TGTGCCAGCAGCCCATGGGGGACAGGGAGCAATCAGCCCCAGCATTTT
NA | TRBJ2-1 | TRBD2 | TRBV27 | CASSPRGGSSYNEQFF | TGTGCCAGCAGTCCAAGAGGCGGGAGCTCCTACAATGAGCAGTTCTTC
few | TRBJ1-4 | NA | TRBV5-1 | CASSLGSTNEKLFF | TGCGCCAGCAGCTTGGGTAGCACTAATGAAAAACTGTTTTTT
NA | TRBJ2-7 | NA | TRBV5-1 | CASRQESSYEQYF | TGCGCCAGCAGGCAGGAAAGCTCCTACGAGCAGTACTTC
many | TRBJ2-7 | NA | TRBV2 | CASSEVGGTIPYEQYF | TGTGCCAGCAGTGAAGTCGGCGGAACAATCCCCTACGAGCAGTACTTC
NA | TRBJ2-7 | TRBD2 | TRBV5-1 | CASTPFGGSSYEQYF | TGCGCCAGCACGCCTTTTGGCGGGAGCTCCTACGAGCAGTACTTC
NA | TRBJ2-7 | TRBD1 | TRBV10-3 | CAISGDSSSSYEQYF | TGTGCCATCAGTGGGGACAGTTCCTCCTCCTACGAGCAGTACTTC
NA | TRBJ1-1 | NA | TRBV10-3 | CAISEAERREAFF | TGTGCCATCAGTGAGGCGGAACGGAGAGAAGCTTTCTTT
NA | TRBJ2-1 | NA | TRBV29-1 | CSVMTDLYNEQFF | TGCAGCGTTATGACAGACCTCTACAATGAGCAGTTCTTC
NA | TRBJ2-3 | NA | TRBV6-5 | CASSSPKTDTQYF | TGTGCCAGCAGTTCACCCAAGACAGATACGCAGTATTTT
NA | TRBJ1-1 | NA | TRBV14 | CASSTTGFAEAFF | TGTGCCAGCAGCACTACAGGGTTCGCTGAAGCTTTCTTT
NA | TRBJ2-7 | TRBD2 | TRBV19 | CASSSRTSGGPLYEQYF | TGTGCCAGTAGTTCCCGGACTAGCGGGGGCCCTCTTTACGAGCAGTACTTC
few | TRBJ1-2 | NA | TRBV18 | CASSSTEGNYGYTF | TGTGCCAGCTCATCCACAGAGGGGAACTATGGCTACACCTTC
NA | TRBJ2-7 | NA | TRBV6-4 | CASSGQRGGEQYF | TGTGCCAGCAGTGGACAAAGAGGAGGCGAGCAGTACTTC